This is a list of T cell receptor beta chains from one sample in a study of blood T cells in healthy people across ages. TCRdb passed the 5' RACE reads through MiXCR, listing each CDR3 protein once. The sample carries about 580,000 distinct CDR3 sequences, 40% to 50% recorded once. Sequencing was carried out using blood. The source of these receptors is a man older than 75 in good health. CDR3s include the opening cysteine and the closing phenylalanine or tryptophan. The D gene is left open where the match is weak. Not all rows give a size; the values are once, few, many and, for expanded clones, a class.

j_gene,abundance,v_gene,d_gene,CDR3aa,CDR3nt
TRBJ2-5,.,TRBV7-6,TRBD2,CASSLAPLAGGPLEQYF,TGTGCCAGCAGCTTAGCGCCTCTAGCGGGGGGCCCTCTTGAGCAGTACTTC
TRBJ1-1,many,TRBV6-1,.,CASSPIGGANTEAFF,TGTGCCAGCAGTCCCATAGGAGGGGCGAACACTGAAGCTTTCTTT
TRBJ1-1,.,TRBV5-1,TRBD1,CASSIMGQGATEAFF,TGCGCCAGCAGCATAATGGGACAGGGGGCCACTGAAGCTTTCTTT
TRBJ2-1,.,TRBV20-1,TRBD2,CSASRGLAGYNEQFF,TGCAGTGCTAGCCGGGGACTAGCGGGCTACAATGAGCAGTTCTTC
TRBJ1-2,.,TRBV5-1,.,CASSLDVGSYTF,TGCGCCAGCAGCTTGGATGTGGGGAGCTACACCTTC
TRBJ2-2,many,TRBV20-1,TRBD2,CSASGRSVYTGELFF,TGCAGTGCTAGCGGGAGGTCGGTTTACACCGGGGAGCTGTTTTTT
TRBJ1-2,.,TRBV7-2,.,CASSLVVLGNYGYTF,TGTGCCAGCAGCTTAGTGGTCCTGGGGAACTATGGCTACACCTTC
TRBJ2-5,.,TRBV7-2,.,CASSLGTARQTQYF,TGTGCCAGCAGCTTAGGGACAGCAAGACAGACCCAGTACTTC
TRBJ2-4,few,TRBV6-5,.,CASSLRLAKNIQYF,TGTGCCAGCAGTTTAAGACTAGCCAAAAACATTCAGTACTTC
TRBJ2-5,few,TRBV20-1,TRBD1,CSARGTGKETQYF,TGCAGTGCTAGAGGGACAGGGAAAGAGACCCAGTACTTC
TRBJ1-1,.,TRBV20-1,.,CSAEKMNTEAFF,TGCAGTGCGGAGAAGATGAACACTGAAGCTTTCTTT
TRBJ1-4,.,TRBV20-1,TRBD1,CSAKGQGMEKLFF,TGCAGTGCTAAGGGACAGGGTATGGAAAAACTGTTTTTT
TRBJ2-1,.,TRBV20-1,TRBD2,CSARLAGGPNEQFF,TGCAGTGCTAGACTAGCGGGAGGGCCGAATGAGCAGTTCTTC
TRBJ1-2,.,TRBV18,TRBD1,CASSPSSDRVLFGYTF,TGTGCCAGCTCTCCCAGCTCCGACAGGGTACTCTTTGGCTACACCTTC
TRBJ1-4,.,TRBV20-1,.,CSARYGTDEKLFF,TGCAGTGCTAGATACGGGACTGATGAAAAACTGTTTTTT
TRBJ2-1,few,TRBV29-1,.,CSVVRDYNEQFF,TGCAGCGTTGTTCGGGACTACAATGAGCAGTTCTTC
TRBJ2-7,few,TRBV9,TRBD1,CASSPRAGTDYEQYF,TGTGCCAGCAGCCCCCGGGCCGGGACAGATTACGAGCAGTACTTC
TRBJ2-7,.,TRBV18,.,CASSPSVRSYEQYF,TGTGCCAGCTCACCGTCTGTACGCTCCTACGAGCAGTACTTC
TRBJ1-2,.,TRBV30,.,CAWSITRGDYGYTF,TGTGCCTGGAGTATAACCAGGGGAGACTATGGCTACACCTTC
TRBJ2-1,.,TRBV28,TRBD2,CASSPPGSGRGVNEQFF,TGTGCCAGCAGTCCCCCCGGTAGCGGGAGAGGGGTAAATGAGCAGTTCTTC
TRBJ1-6,.,TRBV2,.,CASRATGRNSPLHF,TGTGCCAGCAGGGCAACAGGGAGGAATTCACCCCTCCACTTT